Following are 2 T cell receptor beta chains from one sample sequenced in a study of CD8 T cells in Susac syndrome. RNA was extracted with the RNeasy kit, and a quantity of about 0.45 to 1 ug was reverse transcribed using random hexamers. TCRdb reanalysed the immunoSEQ multiplex PCR reads using MiXCR and keeps one entry per CDR3 protein. The sample shows a few hundred thousand distinct CDR3 sequences, 70% to 90% of them seen only once. Sequenced input: CD8+ T cells from PBMCs. These receptor sequences come from a human donor with multiple sclerosis.

The chain uses TRBV2 and TRBJ1-2; TRBD1 agrees at 9 bases. Germline-derived CDR1 and CDR2 are SNHLY and FYNNEI. Trimming took 6 bases from V and 5 from J; bases not matched to a gene: 7. This CDR3 region has 14 residues. CDR3 DNA sequence: TGTGCCAGCAGCCCGACAGGGGGAGGGTATGGCTACACCTTC. The encoded protein is CASSPTGGGYGYTF.

The chain uses TRBV2 and TRBJ2-3; 12 bases align to TRBD2. The germline V gene has CDR1 SNHLY and CDR2 FYNNEI. The ends lost 9 bases at V and 4 bases at J; junction bases unmatched: 8. The CDR3 is 15 residues long. The CDR3 sequence is CASLLTSGSADTQYF. The CDR3 region has the DNA TGTGCCAGTCTTTTGACTAGCGGGAGTGCAGATACGCAGTATTTT.